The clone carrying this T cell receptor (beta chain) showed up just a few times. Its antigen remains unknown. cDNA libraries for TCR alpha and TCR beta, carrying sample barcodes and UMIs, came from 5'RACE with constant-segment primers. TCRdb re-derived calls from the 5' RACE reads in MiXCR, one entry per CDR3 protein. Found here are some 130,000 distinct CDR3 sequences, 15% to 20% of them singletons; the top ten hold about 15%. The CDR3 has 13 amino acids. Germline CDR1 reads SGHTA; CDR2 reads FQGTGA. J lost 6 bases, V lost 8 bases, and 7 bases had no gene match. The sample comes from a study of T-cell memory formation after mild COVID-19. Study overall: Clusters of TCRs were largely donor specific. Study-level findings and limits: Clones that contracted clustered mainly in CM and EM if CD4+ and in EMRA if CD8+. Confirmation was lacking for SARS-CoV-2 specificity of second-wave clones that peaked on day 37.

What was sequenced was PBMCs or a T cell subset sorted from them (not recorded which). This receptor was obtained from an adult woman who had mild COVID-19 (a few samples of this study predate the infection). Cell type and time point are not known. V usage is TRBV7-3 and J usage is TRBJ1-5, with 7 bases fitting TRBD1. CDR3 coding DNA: TGTGCCAGCGGACAGGCGGCGGGTCAGCCCCAGCATTTT. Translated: CASGQAAGQPQHF.